The 3 T cell receptor beta chains in this list originate from one sample, sequenced in a study of T cell responses to AZD1222 COVID-19 vaccine. Measured with immunoSEQ multiplex PCR; TCRdb has only the in-frame clones, and not every one. The table records 96,000 or so clones, 90% of them present only once. Sequenced material: peripheral blood, taken on day 0 of AZD1222 vaccination. These receptors were obtained from an adult in good health.

The table lists this clone with a few counts. The chain couples TRBV24-1 to TRBJ2-2, with D uncertain. The CDR3 consists of 13 residues. Germline loops: CDR1 KGHDR, CDR2 SFDVKD. Trimming removed 4 bases at V and 3 bases at J, with 5 bases between. The CDR3 reads CATSDHYTGELFF. As DNA, the CDR3 is TGTGCCACCAGTGACCATTACACCGGGGAGCTGTTTTTT.

This clone was counted a single time. V gene TRBV2 combines with J gene TRBJ1-3, with D tentatively TRBD1 (5 bases). The CDR3 runs 14 residues. Germline V gene data show CDR1 as SNHLY and CDR2 as FYNNEI. V shed 4 bases and J shed 0 bases, with 7 bases lying between them. CDR3 nucleotides: TGTGCCAGCAGTGCAGGGTCCTCTGGAAACACCATATATTTT. Protein sequence: CASSAGSSGNTIYF.

The gene calls are TRBV6-2 or TRBV6-3 and TRBJ2-7, with TRBD2 identical over 8 bases. Germline CDR1 reads MNHEY; CDR2 reads SVGEGT. J was trimmed by 3 bases and V by 2 bases; bases with no gene match: 6. The CDR3 runs to 15 residues. This chain's CDR3 is CASSYPGLGLYEQYF. CDR3 nucleotides: TGTGCCAGCAGTTACCCGGGACTAGGGCTCTACGAGCAGTACTTC.